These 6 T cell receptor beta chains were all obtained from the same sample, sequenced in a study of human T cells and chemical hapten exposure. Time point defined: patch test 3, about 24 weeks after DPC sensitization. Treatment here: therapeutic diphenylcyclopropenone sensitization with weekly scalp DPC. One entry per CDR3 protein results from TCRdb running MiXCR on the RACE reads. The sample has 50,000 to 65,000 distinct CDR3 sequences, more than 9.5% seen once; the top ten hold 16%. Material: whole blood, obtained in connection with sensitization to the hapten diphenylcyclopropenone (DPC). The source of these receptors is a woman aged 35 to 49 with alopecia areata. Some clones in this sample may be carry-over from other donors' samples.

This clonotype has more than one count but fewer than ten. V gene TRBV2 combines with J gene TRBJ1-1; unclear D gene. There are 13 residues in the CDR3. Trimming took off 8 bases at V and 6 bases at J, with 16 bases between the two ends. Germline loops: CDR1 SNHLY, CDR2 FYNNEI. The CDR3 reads CASLDDLRSEAFF. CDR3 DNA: TGTGCCAGCTTGGACGATCTTCGGTCTGAAGCTTTCTTT.

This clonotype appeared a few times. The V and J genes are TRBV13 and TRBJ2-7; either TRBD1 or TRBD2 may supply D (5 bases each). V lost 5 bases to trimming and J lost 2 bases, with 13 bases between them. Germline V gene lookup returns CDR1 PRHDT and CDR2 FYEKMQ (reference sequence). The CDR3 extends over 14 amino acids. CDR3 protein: CASSPRGWAYEQYF. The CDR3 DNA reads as TGTGCCAGCAGCCCACGGGGCTGGGCCTACGAGCAGTACTTC.

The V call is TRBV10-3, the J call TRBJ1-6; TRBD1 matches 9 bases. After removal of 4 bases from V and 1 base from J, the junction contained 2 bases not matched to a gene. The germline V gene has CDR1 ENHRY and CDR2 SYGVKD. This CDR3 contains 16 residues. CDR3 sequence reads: CAISVTGGSYNSPLHF. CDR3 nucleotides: TGTGCCATCAGTGTGACAGGGGGGTCCTATAATTCACCCCTCCACTTT.

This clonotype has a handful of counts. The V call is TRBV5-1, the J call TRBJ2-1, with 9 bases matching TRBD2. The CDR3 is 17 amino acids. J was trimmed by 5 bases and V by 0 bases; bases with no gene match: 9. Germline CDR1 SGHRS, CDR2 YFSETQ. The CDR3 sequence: CASSLGRLAGTDNEQFF. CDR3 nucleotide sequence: TGCGCCAGCAGCTTGGGACGGCTAGCGGGGACAGACAATGAGCAGTTCTTC.

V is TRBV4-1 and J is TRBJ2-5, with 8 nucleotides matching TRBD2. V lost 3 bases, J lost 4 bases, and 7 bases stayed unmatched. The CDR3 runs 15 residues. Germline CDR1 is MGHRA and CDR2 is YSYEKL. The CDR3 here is CASSQISGDRETQYF. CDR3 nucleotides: TGCGCCAGCAGCCAGATTAGCGGGGATAGAGAGACCCAGTACTTC.

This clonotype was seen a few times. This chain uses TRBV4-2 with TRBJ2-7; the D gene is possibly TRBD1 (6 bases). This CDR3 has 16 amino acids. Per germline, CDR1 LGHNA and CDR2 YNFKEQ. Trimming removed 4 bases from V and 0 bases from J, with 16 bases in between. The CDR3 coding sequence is TGTGCCAGCAGCCCAAGGTCTGGGGACAACTCCTACGAGCAGTACTTC. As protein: CASSPRSGDNSYEQYF.